Presented here are 3 T cell receptor beta chains from one specimen sequenced in a study of T cells after somatic rescue of genetic block. Here immunoSEQ multiplex PCR was the method, and the copy in TCRdb shows in-frame clones only, minus some. The sample yields tens of thousands of clones, just under 95% seen once. Material: peripheral blood mononuclear cells (PBMCs). Source of these receptors: a middle-aged man.

The gene calls are TRBV18 and TRBJ2-3; unclear D gene. Germline CDR1 reads KGHSH; CDR2 reads LQKENI. The V end was cut by 1 base, the J end by 5 bases, with 1 base between. The CDR3 runs to 11 residues. CDR3 protein: CASSPRDTQYF. The CDR3 nucleotides read TGTGCCAGCTCACCACGAGATACGCAGTATTTT.

The chain recombines TRBV18 with TRBJ2-7; 10 bases match TRBD1. Germline CDR1 KGHSH, CDR2 LQKENI. This CDR3 has 15 amino acids. The V segment lost 5 bases and the J segment 2 bases; nucleotides outside the gene matches: 6. The CDR3 region is CASSIYGTGAYEQYF. In nucleotides, the CDR3 is TGTGCCAGCTCAATCTACGGGACAGGGGCCTACGAGCAGTACTTC.

The rearrangement uses TRBV27 and TRBJ2-7, with 14 nucleotides matching TRBD2. The CDR3 covers 16 residues. CDR1 and CDR2 from the germline V gene are MNHEY and SMNVEV (reference sequence). Losses at the gene ends were 6 bases for V and 6 bases for J; bases not matched to a gene: 10. The CDR3 region has the DNA TGTGCCAGCAGACAGACTGGACTAGCGGGGGGCCGCGAGCAGTACTTC. Encoded protein: CASRQTGLAGGREQYF.